This T cell receptor beta chain was obtained from a study of T-cell memory formation after mild COVID-19. Study as a whole: Clusters of TCRs were largely donor specific.

In regard to this clonotype: Antigen: not known.

Study results and limitations: Pre-infection memory contained some responding clones, which suggested that cross-reactive memory had joined. Second-wave clones reaching peak frequency on day 37 lacked confirmed SARS-CoV-2 specificity. Among clones contracting day 15 to 85, CD4/CD8 was balanced, whereas later expanders leaned CD4+.

There are 13 residues in the CDR3. V lost 8 bases to trimming and J lost 3 bases, with 13 bases between them. TCRdb reanalysed the 5' RACE reads using MiXCR and keeps one entry per CDR3 protein. In the table there are 430,000 or so distinct CDR3 sequences, roughly 23% of which are singletons. This sequence originates from an adult woman who had mild COVID-19 (a few samples of this study predate the infection). Cell type and time point are not known. The chain employs TRBV12-3 or TRBV12-4 and TRBJ1-2, with D perhaps TRBD1 (5 bases). The sequencing input was PBMCs or a T cell subset sorted from them (not recorded which). CDR3 DNA: TGTGCCAGCCATTCGGACATATACTATGGCTACACCTTC. This codes for CASHSDIYYGYTF.